Shown below are 8 T cell receptor beta chains from a single sample sequenced in a study of blood T cell repertoires in COVID-19. Using immunoSEQ multiplex PCR, the repertoire was profiled, and TCRdb retains in-frame clones only, with some absent. Among 25,000 to 35,000 clones listed, 85% to 95% were seen once. Sequencing was carried out using peripheral blood. Receptors originate from a human donor in a cohort sampled during active COVID-19.

The chain employs TRBV29-1 and TRBJ1-2, with D tentatively TRBD1 (6 bases). The CDR3 loop spans 15 amino acids. Germline V gene sequence: CDR1 SQVTM, CDR2 ANQGSEA. V was clipped by 5 bases and J by 4 bases, with 20 bases between them. The CDR3 DNA reads TGCAGCGTTCAGGGTTCGTGGGGGCGCGCCTATGGCTACACCTTC. It specifies CSVQGSWGRAYGYTF.

This chain links TRBV19 with TRBJ2-1; 9 bases agree with TRBD1. V was clipped by 5 bases and J by 0 bases; unmatched bases: 2. The CDR3 is 15 residues long. Germline V CDR1 and CDR2: LNHDA, SQIVND (reference sequence). CDR3 loop: CASSLGQGSYNEQFF. The CDR3 region has the DNA TGTGCCAGTAGTTTGGGACAGGGCTCCTACAATGAGCAGTTCTTC. Drawing the rest from reference TRBV19 and TRBJ2-1, the complete variable domain is DGGITQSPKYLFRKEGQNVTLSCEQNLNHDAMYWYRQDPGQGLRLIYYSQIVNDFQKGDIAEGYSVSREKKESFPLTVTSAQKNPTAFYLCASSLGQGSYNEQFFGPGTRLTVL.

This chain connects TRBV3-1 (or the pseudogene TRBV3-2) to TRBJ2-6, with D maybe TRBD1 (5 bases). The V gene lost 3 bases and the J gene lost 0 bases, with 15 bases spanning the gap. The CDR3 runs to 18 residues. CDR1 is LGHDT and CDR2 is YNNKEL in the germline V gene (reference sequence). The CDR3 region is CASSHNRRRNSGANVLTF. CDR3 DNA sequence: TGTGCCAGCAGCCATAACAGGAGACGAAACTCTGGGGCCAACGTCCTGACTTTC.

This clone was seen a single time. The V and J genes are TRBV7-9 and TRBJ1-2, with D possibly TRBD1 on 6 matching bases. The germline V and J ends were trimmed by 5 bases and 8 bases, with 12 bases remaining between them. Germline V gives CDR1 SEHNR, CDR2 FQNEAQ (reference sequence). The CDR3 has 12 amino acids. The CDR3 region has the DNA TGTGCCAGCAGCAACCCAGGGGAAGGCTACACCTTC. It is translated as CASSNPGEGYTF. The full variable domain, completed using reference TRBV7-9 and TRBJ1-2, is DTGVSQNPRHKITKRGQNVTFRCDPISEHNRLYWYRQTLGQGPEFLTYFQNEAQLEKSRLLSDRFSAERPKGSFSTLEIQRTEQGDSAMYLCASSNPGEGYTFGSGTRLTVV.

J is TRBJ1-5 and V is TRBV3-1 (or the pseudogene TRBV3-2); possible D gene TRBD1, 6 bases. The length of the CDR3 is 15 residues. Germline CDR1 reads LGHDT; CDR2 reads YNNKEL (reference sequence). V was shortened by 5 bases and J by 0 bases, with 11 bases between the two germline ends. CDR3 bases: TGTGCCAGCAGCGCGGACAGCCGTAGCAATCAGCCCCAGCATTTT. Encoded protein: CASSADSRSNQPQHF.

This clone is a singleton in its sample. The rearrangement joins TRBV5-1 to TRBJ1-1, with 7 nucleotides matching TRBD1. The V gene end was trimmed by 4 bases and the J gene end by 1 base; junction bases not matched to a gene: 7. The CDR3 extends over 15 amino acids. CDR1 is SGHRS and CDR2 is YFSETQ in the germline V gene. The CDR3 reads CASSGRQGRNTEAFF. The CDR3, as DNA: TGCGCCAGCAGCGGTAGACAGGGTCGGAACACTGAAGCTTTCTTT. The variable domain in full, completed from reference TRBV5-1 and TRBJ1-1, reads KAGVTQTPRYLIKTRGQQVTLSCSPISGHRSVSWYQQTPGQGLQFLFEYFSETQRNKGNFPGRFSGRQFSNSRSEMNVSTLELGDSALYLCASSGRQGRNTEAFFGQGTRLTVV.

The V call is TRBV18, the J call TRBJ2-7, with 11 bases that match TRBD1. The CDR3 contains 17 residues. The V and J ends lost 3 bases and 2 bases, in that order; junction bases with no gene match: 9. The germline V gene has CDR1 KGHSH and CDR2 LQKENI. CDR3 DNA sequence: TGTGCCAGCTCACCCCAGAAGTTGGGACAGGGGGCCTACGAGCAGTACTTC. It translates to CASSPQKLGQGAYEQYF.

The chain employs TRBV13 and TRBJ2-6, with D possibly matching TRBD2 (6 bases). The germline CDR1 and CDR2 sequences are PRHDT and FYEKMQ (reference sequence). Trimming removed 6 bases from V and 0 bases from J, with 15 bases in between. The CDR3 spans 17 residues. The chain's CDR3 is CASRRGLRGSGANVLTF. The CDR3 region has the DNA TGTGCCAGCAGGAGGGGACTTCGGGGCTCTGGGGCCAACGTCCTGACTTTC.